This entry lists 14 T cell receptor beta chains sequenced from one sample in a study of blood T cell repertoires in COVID-19. Only in-frame clones appear in the TCRdb table, and some are missing; sequencing was by immunoSEQ multiplex PCR. The table lists under 85,000 clones, roughly 88% of them singletons. What was sequenced was peripheral blood. Receptors were obtained from a man between 65 and 85 years old with acute or convalescent COVID-19.

The chain is built from TRBV2 and TRBJ2-1, with 9 bases lining up with TRBD2. The trim removed 6 bases at V and 1 base at J, leaving 4 bases unmatched. Germline V gives CDR1 SNHLY, CDR2 FYNNEI. The CDR3 covers 15 residues. The CDR3 here is CASSLAGSSYNEQFF. CDR3 in DNA: TGTGCCAGCAGCCTAGCGGGAAGTTCCTACAATGAGCAGTTCTTC.

The rearrangement uses TRBV10-3 and TRBJ1-2, with 10 bases identical to TRBD1. Germline assignment: CDR1 ENHRY and CDR2 SYGVKD. The CDR3 is 15 residues long. J gave up 5 bases and V 0 bases, and 3 bases lay outside the gene matches. The CDR3 protein is CAISESWDRGYGYTF. As DNA, the CDR3 is TGTGCCATCAGTGAGTCGTGGGACAGGGGTTATGGCTACACCTTC.

V usage is TRBV6-6 and J usage is TRBJ2-2; D possibly corresponds to TRBD2 (5 bases). The CDR3 is 14 residues long. Germline assignment: CDR1 MNHNY and CDR2 SVGAGI (reference sequence). Trimming shortened V by 0 bases and J by 3 bases, and 5 bases separated the two germline ends. CDR3: CASSYSRDTGELFF. The CDR3 nucleotides read TGTGCCAGCAGTTACTCGAGGGACACCGGGGAGCTGTTTTTT.

This sequence joins TRBV30 and TRBJ2-7; the D gene is possibly TRBD2 (6 bases). The CDR3 loop spans 12 amino acids. Per germline, CDR1 GTSNPN and CDR2 SVGIG (reference sequence). V lost 8 bases to trimming and J lost 0 bases, with 11 bases between them. CDR3 DNA sequence: TGTGCCCAAGGGCGGGGCTCCTACGAGCAGTACTTC. Translating it yields CAQGRGSYEQYF. Variable domain in full (rest from reference TRBV30 and TRBJ2-7): SQTIHQWPATLVQPVGSPLSLECTVEGTSNPNLYWYRQAAGRGLQLLFYSVGIGQISSEVPQNLSASRPQDRQFILSSKKLLLSDSGFYLCAQGRGSYEQYFGPGTRLTVT.

This clone has only one observation. V usage is TRBV10-2 and J usage is TRBJ1-5, with D unclear. Germline CDR1 WSHSY, CDR2 SAAADI. Trimming removed 2 bases from V and 15 bases from J, with 14 bases in between. This CDR3 is 12 amino acids long. The CDR3: CASSEHEGYRHF. The CDR3 nucleotides are TGCGCCAGCAGTGAGCATGAGGGATATCGGCATTTT.

This clone was counted a single time. V gene TRBV6-5 combines with J gene TRBJ2-7; 7 bases agree with TRBD1. Germline trimming cut 7 bases from V and 3 bases from J; bases unmatched to any gene: 9. The germline gives CDR1 MNHEY, CDR2 SVGAGI. The CDR3 has 14 residues. This chain's CDR3 is CASNEGPGGYEQYF. CDR3 coding DNA: TGTGCCAGCAACGAAGGGCCAGGGGGCTACGAGCAGTACTTC.

The V call is TRBV19, the J call TRBJ1-5; D is ambiguous. V dropped 1 base and J dropped 0 bases, with 4 bases sitting between them. From germline, CDR1 is LNHDA and CDR2 SQIVND (reference sequence). This CDR3 contains 14 residues. CDR3 protein: CASSIGDSNQPQHF. CDR3 nucleotide sequence: TGTGCCAGTAGTATAGGAGATAGCAATCAGCCCCAGCATTTT.

This chain uses TRBV5-6 with TRBJ1-3; D is undetermined. V dropped 4 bases and J dropped 1 base, with 9 bases sitting between them. The CDR3 is 14 amino acids. The V gene's germline CDR1 is SGHDT and CDR2 YYEEEE. CDR3 DNA: TGTGCCAGCAGCCGGGGAATATCTGGAAACACCATATATTTT. Translated, it gives CASSRGISGNTIYF.

The J gene is TRBJ2-3, the V gene TRBV7-2; 10 bases map to TRBD2. CDR3 length: 16 residues. CDR1 is SGHTA and CDR2 is FQGNSA in the germline V gene. J lost 0 bases, V lost 6 bases, and 6 bases had no gene match. CDR3 sequence reads: CASRVLAGPSTDTQYF. CDR3 sequence (DNA): TGTGCCAGCAGAGTACTAGCGGGACCTAGCACAGATACGCAGTATTTT. The whole variable domain, filled in from reference TRBV7-2 and TRBJ2-3, reads GAGVSQSPSNKVTEKGKDVELRCDPISGHTALYWYRQSLGQGLEFLIYFQGNSAPDKSGLPSDRFSAERTGGSVSTLTIQRTQQEDSAVYLCASRVLAGPSTDTQYFGPGTRLTVL.

The rearrangement joins TRBV7-9 to TRBJ2-3; D ambiguous. Trimming shortened V by 5 bases and J by 5 bases, and 8 bases separated the two germline ends. The CDR3 extends over 12 amino acids. The germline V gene has CDR1 SEHNR and CDR2 FQNEAQ (reference sequence). CDR3 sequence: CASSQTGDTQYF. CDR3 nucleotides: TGTGCCAGCAGCCAAACTGGAGATACGCAGTATTTT. Using reference TRBV7-9 and TRBJ2-3 for the parts outside the CDR3, the full variable domain is DTGVSQNPRHKITKRGQNVTFRCDPISEHNRLYWYRQTLGQGPEFLTYFQNEAQLEKSRLLSDRFSAERPKGSFSTLEIQRTEQGDSAMYLCASSQTGDTQYFGPGTRLTVL.

The chain carries TRBV7-6 and TRBJ2-2, with 7 bases identical to TRBD1. The CDR3 has 15 residues. V gave up 5 bases and J gave up 2 bases; unmatched junction bases: 5. Germline V CDR1 and CDR2: SGHVS, FNYEAQ. CDR3 nucleotides: TGTGCCAGCAGCCTACGACAGGGTAACACCGGGGAGCTGTTTTTT. Translation: CASSLRQGNTGELFF.

The chain uses TRBV30 and TRBJ2-5; 11 nucleotides agree with TRBD1. V lost 2 bases to trimming and J lost 5 bases; unmatched junction nucleotides: 7. Germline V gene lookup returns CDR1 GTSNPN and CDR2 SVGIG (reference sequence). The CDR3 consists of 15 residues. The CDR3 DNA reads as TGTGCCTGGAGTAAGGACAGGGGGCGCGGGGAGACCCAGTACTTC. Translation gives CAWSKDRGRGETQYF.

Details on this clone: One end of the junction is discordant with germline, which a read error may explain. The chain is built from TRBV23-1 and TRBJ2-7, with D possibly being TRBD1 (6 bases). TRBV23-1 counts as an open reading frame of uncertain function. The length of the CDR3 is 16 residues. The CDR3 bases are TGCGCCAGCAGCCAATTGGGTACAGGGATTACCTACGAGCAGTACTTC. As protein: CASSQLGTGITYEQYF.

This clone was seen more than once but under ten times. This chain links TRBV7-2 with TRBJ2-2; TRBD1 agrees at 7 bases. Trimming cost V 4 bases and J 2 bases; bases outside gene matches: 4. This CDR3 spans 15 amino acids. Germline V gene data show CDR1 as SGHTA and CDR2 as FQGNSA. The CDR3 loop reads CASSSGTANTGELFF. The CDR3 coding sequence is TGTGCCAGCAGCTCCGGGACAGCTAACACCGGGGAGCTGTTTTTT.